This TCR beta chain was identified in a study of blood T cell repertoires in COVID-19. Study-level background: Donors in the United States, Italy and Spain gave samples during acute or convalescent COVID-19. Sample material is recorded as cDNA or gDNA derived from T cells, B-cell-depleted T cells, or PBMCs.

Germline V gene lookup returns CDR1 MNHNS and CDR2 SASEGT. The CDR3 loop spans 13 amino acids. Trimming took off 1 base at V and 4 bases at J, with 7 bases between the two ends. In the authors' methods: From reference gene primer amplification, estimates of nucleated cell counts were derived. Clones were sequenced by immunoSEQ multiplex PCR, and TCRdb holds only the in-frame ones, with some missing. That table furnishes V, J and clone size, whereas the DNA furnished D and trimming. The profile covers under 300,000 clones, with approximately 86% appearing a single time and approximately 7.6% taken by the ten largest. This clone was counted a single time.

Sequencing used peripheral blood. The chain joins TRBV6-1 to TRBJ2-5; no clear D gene. This clonotype originated in a man in his sixties who had recovered from COVID-19. The CDR3 coding sequence is TGTGCCAGCAGTGAAGGGCAGATAGAGACCCAGTACTTC. This sequence encodes CASSEGQIETQYF.